The 4 T cell receptor beta chains presented below share a single source sample, sequenced in a study of shared clonotypes between healthy human individuals. Produced via immunoSEQ multiplex PCR; TCRdb's table is partial and in-frame only. In the table there are approximately 620,000 clones, 95% to 98% of which are singletons. Sequenced input: naive CD4+ T cells sorted from blood. The sample's subset: CD45RA+ positively selected. These receptors were collected from a woman aged 30 to 39 in good health.

This chain joins TRBV5-4 and TRBJ2-1; tentative D call: TRBD2 (6 bases). V was trimmed by 2 bases and J by 7 bases, leaving 13 bases between them. CDR3 length: 14 amino acids. The germline gives CDR1 SGHNT, CDR2 YYREEE (reference sequence). CDR3 in amino acids: CASSFLGLANEQFF. CDR3 nucleotides: TGTGCCAGCAGCTTTCTTGGGCTAGCGAATGAGCAGTTCTTC.

In nucleotides, the CDR3 is TGTGCCAGCAGGGGGACAGGGCTTCATGGCTACACCTTC. The encoded protein is CASRGTGLHGYTF. This chain links TRBV6-1 with TRBJ1-2; TRBD1 aligns across 9 bases. Trimming removed 6 bases from V and 6 bases from J; junction bases left unmatched: 5. The CDR3 consists of 13 residues. CDR1 and CDR2 (germline): MNHNS, SASEGT.

The CDR3 nucleotides are TGTGCCAGCAGTCCACATCAGGGGGCAGTAAGGGTTGAAGCTTTCTTT. As protein: CASSPHQGAVRVEAFF. The chain employs TRBV28 and TRBJ1-1; the match to TRBD1 covers 8 bases. The trim removed 5 bases at V and 7 bases at J, leaving 15 bases unmatched. This CDR3 has 16 residues. Per the germline V gene, CDR1 is MDHEN and CDR2 is SYDVKM.

Concerning this clone: Distinct nucleotide sequences in the sample also encode this CDR3. This chain connects TRBV6-1 to TRBJ2-5; D might be TRBD2 (5 bases). CDR3 length equals 11 residues. Germline V gene data show CDR1 as MNHNS and CDR2 as SASEGT. CDR3 in DNA: TGTGCTTCACGGGGAGTGGGGACCCAGTACTTC. This encodes CASRGVGTQYF.